The clone carrying this TCR beta chain was found a few times. CDR1 and CDR2 from the germline V gene are SGHTA and FQGNSA. V lost 4 bases to trimming and J lost 3 bases; unmatched junction nucleotides: 10. The CDR3 loop spans 16 amino acids. This entry belongs to a study of cytomegalovirus exposure and HLA in healthy donors. Researchers ran the PCR with 60 Vbeta and 13 Jbeta primers. This table comes from immunoSEQ multiplex PCR, and its TCRdb copy is limited to in-frame clones, with some not included. The table has approximately 160,000 clones, around 78% seen once. Sequenced input: PBMCs. The J gene is TRBJ2-7, the V gene TRBV7-2, with 9 bases aligning to TRBD2. This TCR derives from a female donor in good health and CMV-seronegative. This CDR3 reads CASSSVGGGDFYEQYF. In DNA, the CDR3 is TGTGCCAGCAGCTCCGTGGGCGGGGGGGATTTCTACGAGCAGTACTTC. Filled out from reference TRBV7-2 and TRBJ2-7, the complete variable domain reads GAGVSQSPSNKVTEKGKDVELRCDPISGHTALYWYRQSLGQGLEFLIYFQGNSAPDKSGLPSDRFSAERTGGSVSTLTIQRTQQEDSAVYLCASSSVGGGDFYEQYFGPGTRLTVT.